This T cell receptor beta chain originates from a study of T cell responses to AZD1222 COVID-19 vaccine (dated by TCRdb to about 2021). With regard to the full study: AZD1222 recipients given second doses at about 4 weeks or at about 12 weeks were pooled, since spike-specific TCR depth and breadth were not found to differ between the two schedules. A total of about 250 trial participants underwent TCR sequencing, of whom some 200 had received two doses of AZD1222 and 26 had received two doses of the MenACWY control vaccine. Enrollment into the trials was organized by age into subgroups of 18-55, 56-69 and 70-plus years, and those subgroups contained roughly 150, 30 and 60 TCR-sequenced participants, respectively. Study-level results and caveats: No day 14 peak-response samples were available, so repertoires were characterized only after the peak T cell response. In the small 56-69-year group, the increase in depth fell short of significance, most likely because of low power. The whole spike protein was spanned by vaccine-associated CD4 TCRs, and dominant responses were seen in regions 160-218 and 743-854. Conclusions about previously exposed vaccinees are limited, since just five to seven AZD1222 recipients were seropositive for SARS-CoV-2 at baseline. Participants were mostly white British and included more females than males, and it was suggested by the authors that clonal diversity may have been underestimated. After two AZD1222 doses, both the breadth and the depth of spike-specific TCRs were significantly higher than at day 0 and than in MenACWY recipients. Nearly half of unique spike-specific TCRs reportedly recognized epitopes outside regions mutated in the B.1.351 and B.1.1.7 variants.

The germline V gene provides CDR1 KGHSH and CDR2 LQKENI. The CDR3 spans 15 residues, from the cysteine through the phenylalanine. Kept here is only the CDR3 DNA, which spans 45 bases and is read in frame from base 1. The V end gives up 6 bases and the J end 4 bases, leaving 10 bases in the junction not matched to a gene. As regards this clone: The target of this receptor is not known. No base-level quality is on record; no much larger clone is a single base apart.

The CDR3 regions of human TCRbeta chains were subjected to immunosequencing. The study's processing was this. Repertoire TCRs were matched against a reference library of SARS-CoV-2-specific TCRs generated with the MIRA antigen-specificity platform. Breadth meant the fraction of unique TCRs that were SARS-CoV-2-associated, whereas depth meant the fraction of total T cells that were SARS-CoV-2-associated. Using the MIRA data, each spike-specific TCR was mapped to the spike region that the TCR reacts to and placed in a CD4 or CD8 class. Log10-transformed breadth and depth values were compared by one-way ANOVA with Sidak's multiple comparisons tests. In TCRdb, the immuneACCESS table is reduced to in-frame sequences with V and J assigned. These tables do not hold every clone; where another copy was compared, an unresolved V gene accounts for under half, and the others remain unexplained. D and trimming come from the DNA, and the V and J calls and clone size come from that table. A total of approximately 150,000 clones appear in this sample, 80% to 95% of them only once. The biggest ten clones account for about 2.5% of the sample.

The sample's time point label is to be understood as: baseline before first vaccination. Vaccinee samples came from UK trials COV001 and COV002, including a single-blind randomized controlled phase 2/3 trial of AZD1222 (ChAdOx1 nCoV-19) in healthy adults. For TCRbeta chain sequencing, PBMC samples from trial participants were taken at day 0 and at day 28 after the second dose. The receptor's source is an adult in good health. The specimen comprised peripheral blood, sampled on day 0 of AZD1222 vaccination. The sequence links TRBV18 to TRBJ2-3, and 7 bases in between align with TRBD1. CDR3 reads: CASSLLTGAPDTQYF. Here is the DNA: TGTGCCAGCTCGCTCCTAACAGGGGCCCCAGATACGCAGTATTTT.